This TCR beta chain was identified during a study of CD4 T cells in relation to SARS-CoV-2 and coronaviruses. The V and J ends lost 2 bases and 4 bases respectively, with 6 bases between them. The CDR3 is made up of 12 amino acids. The germline V gene encodes CDR1 SEHNR and CDR2 FQNEAQ (reference sequence). The repertoire was sequenced with immunoSEQ multiplex PCR; TCRdb's copy has only in-frame clones and lacks some. The sample has around 23,000 clones, around 68% seen once. CD4+ T cells from unexposed donors were obtained before the COVID-19 pandemic (2011-2018). CD4+ T cells were isolated from the cells after more than 8 days of culture. This clone was seen more than once but under ten times. Its target is not known.

Sequencing input: CD4+ T cells from PBMCs, cultured in vitro. This TCR derives from a human donor in good health. The V and J genes are TRBV7-9 and TRBJ2-7; tentative D call: TRBD1 (5 bases). The CDR3 here is CASSLQGYEQYF. CDR3 sequence (DNA): TGTGCCAGCAGCTTACAGGGATACGAGCAGTACTTC.